One T cell receptor (beta chain) is described in this entry. The target antigen is unknown. Alongside a J-beta primer mix, a sample-barcoded 5' primer served in a second PCR lasting about 7 to 12 cycles. TCRdb called the 5' RACE reads again in MiXCR, with one record for every CDR3 protein. This table holds about 1.4 million distinct CDR3 sequences, approximately 59% found once. This CDR3 region has 14 residues. Germline CDR1 reads DFQATT; CDR2 reads SNEGSKA (reference sequence). Germline trimming cut 3 bases from V and 5 bases from J; bases unmatched to any gene: 3. This sample is drawn from a study of blood T cells in healthy people across ages. Notes on the study in general: Per million T cells, TCR beta diversity dropped roughly linearly as age increased.

This clonotype was sampled from a man aged 18 to 30 in good health. This chain connects TRBV20-1 to TRBJ2-3; 12 bases agree with TRBD2. Sequencing was carried out using blood. For the CDR3, the DNA is TGCAGTGCTAGCCTAGCGGGGGGGCAAGATACGCAGTATTTT. This translates into CSASLAGGQDTQYF.